Presented here are 24 T cell receptor beta chains from one specimen sequenced in a study of shared clonotypes between healthy human individuals. Libraries were prepared by immunoSEQ multiplex PCR; TCRdb keeps only in-frame clonotypes and omits some of them. Seen here are around 2.1 million clones, almost 96% observed once, and the top ten hold 0.1% to 0.15%. Sequencing was performed on naive CD4+ T cells sorted from blood. Subset in this sample: CD45RA+ positively selected. The receptors were sampled from a man aged 18 to 30 in good health.

V gene TRBV5-1 combines with J gene TRBJ2-1; D unresolved. The germline gives CDR1 SGHRS, CDR2 YFSETQ. The CDR3 totals 13 residues. Trimming took off 1 base at V and 6 bases at J, with 8 bases between the two ends. The CDR3 bases are TGCGCCAGCAGCTTGATCTTAGCCAATGAGCAGTTCTTC. This sequence encodes CASSLILANEQFF.

The chain couples TRBV28 to TRBJ1-5, with D possibly matching TRBD1 (6 bases). V lost 2 bases, J lost 9 bases, and 17 bases lay in between. From germline, CDR1 is MDHEN and CDR2 SYDVKM. This CDR3 is 15 amino acids long. The CDR3 DNA reads TGTGCCAGCAGTTTAGGGGCCGCAGGGGCAGGGCCCCAGCATTTT. Encoded protein: CASSLGAAGAGPQHF.

This clone has a single count. This chain links TRBV11-2 with TRBJ2-3; TRBD2 matches at 8 bases. There are 16 residues in the CDR3. V was pared by 2 bases and J by 3 bases, with 7 bases of the junction left unmatched. Germline CDR1 SGHAT, CDR2 FQNNGV. The CDR3: CASSLSGTRLTDTQYF. The CDR3 coding sequence is TGTGCCAGCAGCTTATCCGGGACTAGACTAACAGATACGCAGTATTTT.

The chain recombines TRBV5-1 with TRBJ1-1; 7 bases align to TRBD1. J lost 1 base, V lost 0 bases, and 3 bases had no gene match. Per germline, CDR1 SGHRS and CDR2 YFSETQ. The CDR3 has 15 residues. In DNA, the CDR3 is TGCGCCAGCAGCTTGGACGGACAGGAGAACACTGAAGCTTTCTTT. It yields the protein CASSLDGQENTEAFF.

This chain connects TRBV28 to TRBJ2-2, with 16 bases fitting TRBD2. J lost 6 bases, V lost 6 bases, and 10 bases had no gene match. Germline V gene data show CDR1 as MDHEN and CDR2 as SYDVKM. The CDR3 runs 18 residues. The CDR3, as DNA: TGTGCCAGCAGCCAGGGGACTAGCGGGAGGGCCCGGTCCGGGGAGCTGTTTTTT. It specifies CASSQGTSGRARSGELFF.

This clone appeared once. As DNA, the CDR3 is TGTGCCAGCAGCTTGGGACAGGGAATGGGAGGGACGGCTAATGAAAAACTGTTTTTT. Its protein is CASSLGQGMGGTANEKLFF. This rearrangement joins TRBV5-4 to TRBJ1-4; 7 bases align to TRBD1. CDR1 SGHNT and CDR2 YYREEE come from the germline V gene (reference sequence). The CDR3 consists of 19 residues. J gave up 3 bases and V 0 bases, and 14 bases lay outside the gene matches.

In regard to this clone: The same CDR3 is also encoded by other DNA sequences in this sample. The rearrangement links TRBV5-1 to TRBJ2-1; D gene uncertain. Trimming removed 0 bases from V and 4 bases from J, with 5 bases in between. The CDR3 contains 13 residues. Germline CDR1 SGHRS, CDR2 YFSETQ. The CDR3 nucleotides read TGCGCCAGCAGCTTGGAGGCGTACAATGAGCAGTTCTTC. It specifies CASSLEAYNEQFF.

The chain couples TRBV19 to TRBJ2-7, with TRBD2 matching 10 bases. CDR1 is LNHDA and CDR2 is SQIVND in the germline V gene (reference sequence). Trimming took 1 base from V and 1 from J; bases not matched to a gene: 1. This CDR3 is built from 15 residues. CDR3 loop: CASSIASGRSYEQYF. The DNA of the CDR3 is TGTGCCAGTAGTATAGCTAGCGGGAGATCCTACGAGCAGTACTTC.

This chain links TRBV10-2 with TRBJ1-4, with a possible D match to TRBD1 (5 bases). V dropped 3 bases and J dropped 6 bases, with 11 bases sitting between them. The CDR3 length is 14 residues. Germline V gene lookup returns CDR1 WSHSY and CDR2 SAAADI. CDR3 residues: CASSEGGGYEKLFF. Written as DNA, the CDR3 is TGCGCCAGCAGTGAAGGCGGGGGGTATGAAAAACTGTTTTTT.

V and J are TRBV18 and TRBJ2-6, with D possibly matching TRBD2 (6 bases). Germline V gives CDR1 KGHSH, CDR2 LQKENI. The CDR3 is 18 residues long. V lost 3 bases and J 0 bases, leaving 15 bases between the germline ends. The CDR3 nucleotides read TGTGCCAGCTCACCCGACTGGGGGGTCCTCTCTGGGGCCAACGTCCTGACTTTC. This translates into CASSPDWGVLSGANVLTF.

This chain uses TRBV10-3 with TRBJ1-6; the D is unclear. This CDR3 is built from 14 residues. The germline V gene encodes CDR1 ENHRY and CDR2 SYGVKD. V was trimmed by 4 bases and J by 5 bases, leaving 9 bases between them. Here the CDR3 reads CAISGREDNSPLHF. The CDR3, as DNA: TGTGCCATCAGTGGACGGGAAGATAATTCACCCCTCCACTTT.

The CDR3 DNA sequence: TGTGCCAGCAGCCCGCCGGGACAGGGGGTCTCCTACGAGCAGTACTTC. Encoded protein: CASSPPGQGVSYEQYF. The rearrangement joins TRBV5-5 to TRBJ2-7, with TRBD1 matching 11 bases. J gave up 0 bases and V 4 bases, and 6 bases lay outside the gene matches. This CDR3 region has 16 residues. Germline V gene sequence: CDR1 SGHKS, CDR2 YYEKEE (reference sequence).

The DNA for the CDR3 is TGTGCCAGCAGCCAGGGAGGGGGGAGAGGGCAGTACTTC. This sequence encodes CASSQGGGRGQYF. The chain has TRBV6-5 and TRBJ2-7; D might be TRBD2 (7 bases). The V gene's germline CDR1 is MNHEY and CDR2 SVGAGI. This CDR3 is built from 13 residues. V gave up 6 bases and J gave up 9 bases, with 18 bases separating them.

The rearrangement joins TRBV6-5 to TRBJ1-2; D call uncertain. This CDR3 has 14 amino acids. The germline V gene has CDR1 MNHEY and CDR2 SVGAGI. Trimming shortened V by 2 bases and J by 4 bases, and 11 bases separated the two germline ends. The CDR3 loop reads CASSYSPEPYGYTF. CDR3 bases: TGTGCCAGCAGTTACAGCCCAGAGCCCTATGGCTACACCTTC.

This clone has a single count. This rearrangement joins TRBV19 to TRBJ2-3; D could derive from TRBD1 or TRBD2 (5 bases each). The CDR3 consists of 16 residues. V shed 5 bases and J shed 5 bases, with 20 bases lying between them. Per the germline V gene, CDR1 is LNHDA and CDR2 is SQIVND (reference sequence). CDR3 in amino acids: CASSVTGTTAGDTQYF. DNA of the CDR3: TGTGCCAGTAGTGTTACCGGGACCACCGCAGGAGATACGCAGTATTTT.

The V and J genes are TRBV5-1 and TRBJ2-3; TRBD2 matches 10 bases. Unmatched junction bases numbered 2, after V lost 3 bases and J lost 4 bases. Germline-derived CDR1 and CDR2 are SGHRS and YFSETQ. CDR3 length: 14 amino acids. DNA of the CDR3: TGCGCCAGCAGCTCGAGCGGGAGGGCAGATACGCAGTATTTT. Protein product: CASSSSGRADTQYF.

The chain recombines TRBV30 with TRBJ1-1; weak D call: TRBD1 (6 bases). The CDR3 spans 15 residues. Germline CDR1 and CDR2: GTSNPN and SVGIG (reference sequence). V was shortened by 4 bases and J by 2 bases, with 17 bases between the two germline ends. CDR3 sequence: CAWTTGVLSNTEAFF. The CDR3 DNA reads TGTGCCTGGACGACAGGAGTCTTAAGTAACACTGAAGCTTTCTTT. Supplemented by reference TRBV30 and TRBJ1-1, the full variable domain reads SQTIHQWPATLVQPVGSPLSLECTVEGTSNPNLYWYRQAAGRGLQLLFYSVGIGQISSEVPQNLSASRPQDRQFILSSKKLLLSDSGFYLCAWTTGVLSNTEAFFGQGTRLTVV.

The chain recombines TRBV30 with TRBJ1-1; no clear D. The germline V and J ends were trimmed by 0 bases and 3 bases, with 2 bases remaining between them. Germline CDR1 is GTSNPN and CDR2 is SVGIG (reference sequence). The CDR3 has 11 amino acids. The CDR3, as DNA: TGTGCCTGGAGTGTATACACTGAAGCTTTCTTT. Translating gives CAWSVYTEAFF.

This chain joins TRBV13 and TRBJ2-1; unclear D gene. CDR1 and CDR2 from the germline V gene are PRHDT and FYEKMQ (reference sequence). CDR3 length equals 14 residues. V shed 5 bases and J shed 9 bases, with 17 bases lying between them. CDR3 in DNA: TGTGCCAGCAGCCTCTTCCTAGAGGTTAGTGAGCAGTTCTTC. Its translation is CASSLFLEVSEQFF. Supplemented by reference TRBV13 and TRBJ2-1, the full variable domain reads AAGVIQSPRHLIKEKRETATLKCYPIPRHDTVYWYQQGPGQDPQFLISFYEKMQSDKGSIPDRFSAQQFSDYHSELNMSSLELGDSALYFCASSLFLEVSEQFFGPGTRLTVL.

J is TRBJ1-1 and V is TRBV6-6; TRBD1 matches 7 bases. The CDR3 sequence is 15 residues long. Per germline, CDR1 MNHNY and CDR2 SVGAGI (reference sequence). V dropped 6 bases and J dropped 3; count of bases not matched to a gene: 10. CDR3 residues: CASSRQGTKDTEAFF. DNA of the CDR3: TGTGCCAGCAGCCGACAGGGAACTAAGGACACTGAAGCTTTCTTT.

The CDR3 region has the DNA TGTGCCAGTAGTTCATCTAGCGGGGGGAATTACAATGAGCAGTTCTTC. It encodes CASSSSSGGNYNEQFF. V usage is TRBV19 and J usage is TRBJ2-1; 11 nucleotides match TRBD2. Trimming took 5 bases from V and 4 from J; bases not matched to a gene: 7. From germline, CDR1 is LNHDA and CDR2 SQIVND (reference sequence). The CDR3 length is 16 residues.

The chain combines TRBV20-1 with TRBJ2-1; 10 bases align to TRBD2. Germline V CDR1 and CDR2: DFQATT, SNEGSKA (reference sequence). The CDR3 runs to 11 residues. V lost 6 bases and J lost 14; bases outside the gene matches: 7. The CDR3: CSAEREGLEFF. The CDR3, as DNA: TGCAGTGCGGAGCGGGAGGGCCTTGAGTTCTTC.

J is TRBJ2-2 and V is TRBV5-1; 7 bases are a match to TRBD1. Germline values: CDR1 SGHRS, CDR2 YFSETQ. The CDR3 extends over 16 amino acids. V shed 1 base, J shed 3 bases, and the junction held 6 bases outside the gene matches. In DNA form, the CDR3 reads TGCGCCAGCAGCTTGAGAGGGGGCGGGTACACCGGGGAGCTGTTTTTT. Translation: CASSLRGGGYTGELFF.

This chain uses TRBV19 with TRBJ1-6; no firm D call. Germline assignment: CDR1 LNHDA and CDR2 SQIVND (reference sequence). CDR3 length: 13 residues. Trimming removed 3 bases at V and 4 bases at J, with 4 bases between. The CDR3, as DNA: TGTGCCAGTAGTATGTCATATAATTCACCCCTCCACTTT. It codes for CASSMSYNSPLHF.